Sequencing of this T cell receptor beta chain was carried out in a study of regulatory dendritic cells for organ transplantation. Study findings and constraints: Memory T cells were less diverse than naive, with memory CD8+ most oligoclonal. Regulatory dendritic cells appeared to expand memory CD8+ clones less than mature ones.

The germline V gene has CDR1 GTSNPN and CDR2 SVGIG (reference sequence). CDR3 length: 14 residues. V was clipped by 2 bases and J by 1 base, with 11 bases between them. In regard to this clone: The antigen is undetermined.

FACS sorted CD4+ or CD8+ T cells into CD45RA+ naive and CD45RO+ memory. Sequenced by immunoSEQ multiplex PCR; TCRdb stores in-frame clones only, minus some. The sample lists 25,000 to 30,000 clones, over 60% occurring once. The clonotype originates from a human donor in good health. The J gene is TRBJ2-5, the V gene TRBV30, with D unclear. Sequences were obtained from memory CD4+ T cells from blood. The subset was: CD45RO+ memory T cells. The CDR3, as DNA: TGTGCCTGGAGTCGGGTGGCAGTCCAAGAGACCCAGTACTTC. This codes for CAWSRVAVQETQYF.